The 32 T cell receptor beta chains in this list originate from one sample, sequenced in a study of human T cells and chemical hapten exposure. Sample time point: patch test 1, 2 weeks after DPC sensitization. Regarding treatment: therapeutic diphenylcyclopropenone sensitization with weekly scalp DPC. TCRdb re-called the RACE reads through MiXCR, storing one row per CDR3 protein. This sample carries about 380,000 distinct CDR3 sequences, roughly 4.8% of them seen once, and the ten largest clones take under 3%. This specimen was whole blood, taken in connection with sensitization to the hapten diphenylcyclopropenone (DPC). The receptors were gathered from a woman between 50 and 59 years old with alopecia areata. Some clones in this sample may be carry-over from other donors' samples.

In its sample, this clonotype was seen many times. V gene TRBV6-6 combines with J gene TRBJ1-5; no definite D call. CDR1 MNHNY and CDR2 SVGAGI come from the germline V gene (reference sequence). Between the trimmed V and J ends, which lost 4 bases and 1 base, there was a span of 17 bases. The CDR3 consists of 17 residues. This chain's CDR3 is CASSFSRGRRSNQPQHF. CDR3 nucleotide sequence: TGTGCCAGCAGTTTCTCCCGGGGTAGGAGAAGCAATCAGCCCCAGCATTTT.

This clonotype was recorded at least ten times. The J gene is TRBJ2-7, the V gene TRBV4-3; no firm D call. Germline lookup yields CDR1 LGHNA and CDR2 YSLEER. CDR3 size: 14 residues. With 5 bases removed from V and 0 bases from J, the gap between germline ends came to 11 bases. The CDR3 spells CASSAAHNSYEQYF. CDR3 coding DNA: TGCGCCAGCAGCGCGGCCCACAACTCCTACGAGCAGTACTTC.

This clonotype occurred a few times. The chain recombines TRBV7-2 with TRBJ1-6, with D perhaps TRBD1 (5 bases). The V end lost 5 bases, the J end lost 7 bases, and 12 bases lay between the germline ends. Per the germline V gene, CDR1 is SGHTA and CDR2 is FQGNSA. CDR3 length: 14 residues. This chain's CDR3 is CASSRGTDNSPLHF. DNA of the CDR3: TGTGCCAGCAGCCGGGGGACGGACAATTCACCCCTCCACTTT.

This clonotype was recorded at least ten times. The chain links TRBV12-3 or TRBV12-4 to TRBJ2-7, with TRBD1 matching over 9 bases. Losses at the gene ends were 7 bases for V and 2 bases for J; bases not matched to a gene: 6. CDR3 length: 14 amino acids. Here the CDR3 DNA reads TGTGCCAGCACCACCGGGACAGGGACCTACGAGCAGTACTTC. Its protein is CASTTGTGTYEQYF.

The sample holds many counts of this clonotype. This sequence joins TRBV4-3 and TRBJ1-5; D ambiguous. Germline CDR1 is LGHNA and CDR2 is YSLEER. This CDR3 contains 14 residues. Trimming removed 2 bases at V and 5 bases at J, with 10 bases between. The CDR3 DNA sequence: TGCGCCAGCAGCCAAACCGGGAGGGATCAGCCCCAGCATTTT. Residues: CASSQTGRDQPQHF.

This clonotype was counted at least ten times. The genes are TRBV5-5 and TRBJ1-2; no firm D call. V lost 0 bases and J 8 bases, leaving 11 bases between the germline ends. This CDR3 comprises 13 residues. CDR1 and CDR2 (germline): SGHKS, YYEKEE (reference sequence). The CDR3 sequence is CASSLEGLPGYTF. CDR3 nucleotide sequence: TGTGCCAGCAGCTTGGAGGGTTTGCCCGGCTACACCTTC.

Ten or more counts support this clonotype. The genes are TRBV2 and TRBJ1-5; D perhaps matches TRBD1 (5 bases). V lost 9 bases and J lost 0, with 9 bases in between. Germline assignment: CDR1 SNHLY and CDR2 FYNNEI. The CDR3 has 13 residues. CDR3 bases: TGTGCCAGTGGGGGGGATAGCAATCAGCCCCAGCATTTT. This codes for CASGGDSNQPQHF.

This clonotype showed up just a few times. This chain connects TRBV20-1 to TRBJ2-1; TRBD1 agrees at 9 bases. V dropped 3 bases and J dropped 4; count of bases not matched to a gene: 4. The CDR3 runs 14 residues. Germline CDR1 and CDR2: DFQATT and SNEGSKA (reference sequence). Here the CDR3 reads CSASDGQGYNEQFF. CDR3 DNA: TGCAGTGCTAGCGACGGACAGGGGTACAATGAGCAGTTCTTC.

There are many counts of this clonotype. The chain uses TRBV5-6 and TRBJ2-3; D is ambiguous. This CDR3 region has 15 residues. CDR1 and CDR2 from the germline V gene are SGHDT and YYEEEE. V was pared by 0 bases and J by 2 bases, with 10 bases between. The CDR3 loop is CASSLAVSYTDTQYF. The CDR3, as DNA: TGTGCCAGCAGCTTGGCGGTATCCTACACAGATACGCAGTATTTT. Together with reference TRBV5-6 and TRBJ2-3, the CDR3 gives the full variable domain: DAGVTQSPTHLIKTRGQQVTLRCSPKSGHDTVSWYQQALGQGPQFIFQYYEEEERQRGNFPDRFSGHQFPNYSSELNVNALLLGDSALYLCASSLAVSYTDTQYFGPGTRLTVL.

This clonotype was seen repeatedly, ten times or more. This sequence joins TRBV20-1 and TRBJ1-5; tentatively, D is TRBD1 (5 bases). The V end lost 6 bases, the J end lost 9 bases, and 15 bases lay between the germline ends. The CDR3 sequence is 12 residues long. Germline CDR1 is DFQATT and CDR2 is SNEGSKA (reference sequence). CDR3: CSAPRGGRPQHF. For the CDR3, the DNA is TGCAGTGCCCCCCGTGGGGGTCGGCCCCAGCATTTT.

The sample holds many counts of this clonotype. J is TRBJ2-7 and V is TRBV27, with D perhaps being TRBD1 or TRBD2 (5 bases each). Trimming took off 3 bases at V and 2 bases at J, with 8 bases between the two ends. This CDR3 region has 13 residues. Germline loops: CDR1 MNHEY, CDR2 SMNVEV (reference sequence). The CDR3 is CASSLGVPYEQYF. The CDR3 DNA is TGTGCCAGCAGTTTGGGGGTCCCCTACGAGCAGTACTTC.

In this sample, this clonotype turned up many times. V and J are TRBV7-2 and TRBJ1-4; D is unclear. This CDR3 spans 12 amino acids. Germline assignment: CDR1 SGHTA and CDR2 FQGNSA. Trimming pared 8 bases from V and 7 bases from J, leaving 11 bases between. CDR3 in amino acids: CASRRRGEKLFF. The CDR3 nucleotides are TGTGCCAGCCGGCGCCGGGGTGAAAAACTGTTTTTT.

This clonotype was recorded a few times. This rearrangement joins TRBV5-1 to TRBJ2-3, with TRBD2 identical over 9 bases. The junction had 7 bases not matched to a gene; V was cut back by 3 bases and J by 5 bases. The CDR3 length is 15 residues. Germline V gene lookup returns CDR1 SGHRS and CDR2 YFSETQ. The CDR3 sequence is CASSSGLAEGDTQYF. The CDR3 DNA is TGCGCCAGCAGCTCGGGACTAGCCGAAGGAGATACGCAGTATTTT.

Many counts were recorded for this clonotype. The J gene is TRBJ2-1, the V gene TRBV29-1; 10 bases match TRBD1. This CDR3 comprises 12 residues. Per the germline V gene, CDR1 is SQVTM and CDR2 is ANQGSEA. V shed 4 bases, J shed 8 bases, and the junction held 2 bases outside the gene matches. CDR3: CSVGQGADEQFF. In nucleotides, the CDR3 is TGCAGCGTTGGACAGGGGGCGGATGAGCAGTTCTTC.

This clonotype came up many times. The chain employs TRBV2 and TRBJ1-3; TRBD1 is a possible D gene (5 bases). The CDR3 covers 11 residues. Germline assignment: CDR1 SNHLY and CDR2 FYNNEI. Trimming took off 6 bases at V and 11 bases at J, with 11 bases between the two ends. CDR3 sequence reads: CASSPGLSIYF. The DNA for the CDR3 is TGTGCCAGCAGCCCGGGACTGTCCATATATTTT.

The chain links TRBV7-2 to TRBJ2-3; 11 bases align to TRBD2. The J segment lost 2 bases and the V segment lost 2 bases, leaving 6 bases of the junction unmatched. This CDR3 has 17 residues. Germline CDR1 SGHTA, CDR2 FQGNSA. The CDR3 coding sequence is TGTGCCAGCAGCTTACCGATTAGCGGGGGGGTCACAGATACGCAGTATTTT. Protein product: CASSLPISGGVTDTQYF.

This clonotype came up many times. The CDR3 is CATSDIRENIQYF. CDR3 DNA: TGTGCCACCAGTGATATAAGGGAGAACATTCAGTACTTC. The chain links TRBV24-1 to TRBJ2-4, with D maybe TRBD2 (5 bases). The CDR3 extends over 13 amino acids. The V gene lost 3 bases and the J gene lost 7 bases, with 9 bases spanning the gap. Per the germline V gene, CDR1 is KGHDR and CDR2 is SFDVKD.

The chain employs TRBV6-1 and TRBJ2-2; D gene ambiguous. CDR1 and CDR2 (germline): MNHNS, SASEGT. This CDR3 is built from 11 residues. V was cut by 10 bases and J by 7 bases, with 10 bases left in between. The CDR3 region is CAILGYGELFF. CDR3 coding DNA: TGTGCCATTCTAGGGTACGGGGAGCTGTTTTTT.

In its sample, this clonotype was seen many times. The genes are TRBV29-1 and TRBJ2-1, with a weak D call TRBD2 (6 bases). The CDR3 has 13 residues. The V end lost 4 bases, the J end lost 5 bases, and 12 bases lay between the germline ends. The V gene's germline CDR1 is SQVTM and CDR2 ANQGSEA. Here the CDR3 reads CSVGRDWDNEQFF. DNA for the CDR3: TGCAGCGTTGGCCGGGACTGGGACAATGAGCAGTTCTTC.

This clonotype was picked up many times. This chain uses TRBV19 with TRBJ2-1; TRBD2 matches 8 bases. This CDR3 is 13 amino acids long. V was clipped by 5 bases and J by 10 bases; unmatched bases: 7. Germline CDR1 and CDR2: LNHDA and SQIVND (reference sequence). For the CDR3, the DNA is TGTGCCAGTAGTGTAGCGGGGTTCCCAGAGCAGTTCTTC. The encoded protein is CASSVAGFPEQFF.

This clonotype was counted between two and nine times. The chain links TRBV2 to TRBJ2-3; D is undetermined. The CDR3 consists of 14 residues. Germline CDR1 is SNHLY and CDR2 is FYNNEI. Trimming stripped 6 bases from V and 4 bases from J, with 14 bases between. The CDR3 DNA reads as TGTGCCAGCAGAATGGACCATGGCGCAGATACGCAGTATTTT. This sequence encodes CASRMDHGADTQYF. Full variable domain (remainder filled in from reference TRBV2 and TRBJ2-3): EPEVTQTPSHQVTQMGQEVILRCVPISNHLYFYWYRQILGQKVEFLVSFYNNEISEKSEIFDDQFSVERPDGSNFTLKIRSTKLEDSAMYFCASRMDHGADTQYFGPGTRLTVL.

This clonotype appeared many times. The chain combines TRBV5-5 with TRBJ2-2, with TRBD1 matching 7 bases. Germline V gives CDR1 SGHKS, CDR2 YYEKEE (reference sequence). There are 16 residues in the CDR3. Unmatched junction bases numbered 7, after V lost 5 bases and J lost 0 bases. In nucleotides, the CDR3 is TGTGCCAGCAGTCCTACCGGGACAGCGAACACCGGGGAGCTGTTTTTT. This sequence encodes CASSPTGTANTGELFF.

This clonotype has at least ten counts. The genes are TRBV5-1 and TRBJ1-1; no clear D. CDR1 SGHRS and CDR2 YFSETQ come from the germline V gene. V gave up 3 bases and J gave up 4 bases, with 10 bases separating them. The CDR3 length is 13 residues. Here the CDR3 reads CASSSVRSTEAFF. The CDR3 nucleotides read TGCGCCAGCAGCTCCGTGAGGTCCACTGAAGCTTTCTTT.

V usage is TRBV7-9 and J usage is TRBJ1-2; D not resolved. Trimming pared 0 bases from V and 3 bases from J, leaving 5 bases between. Germline CDR1 is SEHNR and CDR2 is FQNEAQ (reference sequence). The CDR3 sequence is 13 residues long. The CDR3 sequence: CASSLAMDYGYTF. CDR3 nucleotide sequence: TGTGCCAGCAGCTTAGCCATGGACTATGGCTACACCTTC.

This clonotype turned up a few times. The chain combines TRBV12-3 or TRBV12-4 with TRBJ2-7; 7 bases align to TRBD1. The CDR3 length is 14 residues. V was clipped by 7 bases and J by 1 base; unmatched bases: 7. This CDR3 reads CASTIGGQSYEQYF. The CDR3 DNA reads as TGTGCCAGCACCATAGGGGGACAGTCCTACGAGCAGTACTTC.

This clonotype came up many times. V usage is TRBV29-1 and J usage is TRBJ1-2, with a weak D call TRBD1 (5 bases). The CDR3 has 11 amino acids. V shed 6 bases and J shed 6 bases, with 11 bases lying between them. Germline assignment: CDR1 SQVTM and CDR2 ANQGSEA. The CDR3 DNA sequence: TGCAGCGTGCAAGGACACGATGGCTACACCTTC. It encodes CSVQGHDGYTF.

This clonotype has ten or more counts. CDR3 sequence reads: CASSLVPVLQYF. CDR3 sequence (DNA): TGTGCCAGCAGCTTAGTGCCGGTGCTTCAGTACTTC. The chain uses TRBV7-9 and TRBJ2-4; no definite D call. The CDR3 runs to 12 residues. V lost 1 base and J lost 11, with 9 bases in between. Germline V CDR1 and CDR2: SEHNR, FQNEAQ (reference sequence).

This clonotype came up many times. The chain recombines TRBV11-2 with TRBJ1-1, with a tentative D call TRBD1 (5 bases). This CDR3 is 15 amino acids long. V lost 4 bases and J lost 6, with 18 bases in between. Germline-derived CDR1 and CDR2 are SGHAT and FQNNGV. CDR3: CASSYSGRDSAEAFF. The CDR3 nucleotides are TGTGCCAGCAGCTACTCAGGACGGGACTCTGCTGAAGCTTTCTTT.

The chain couples TRBV3-1 to TRBJ1-2; tentatively, D is TRBD1 (6 bases). The V and J ends lost 4 bases and 4 bases respectively, with 16 bases between them. This CDR3 spans 15 amino acids. CDR1 is LGHDT, CDR2 YNNKEL, per germline (reference sequence). The CDR3 DNA sequence: TGTGCCAGCAGCCGCCGAACAGGGAGCGGCTATGGCTACACCTTC. This sequence encodes CASSRRTGSGYGYTF.

V is TRBV6-2 or TRBV6-3 and J is TRBJ2-2, with D tentatively TRBD2 (5 bases). This CDR3 is built from 15 residues. Trimming removed 6 bases from V and 3 bases from J, with 14 bases in between. The germline CDR1 and CDR2 sequences are MNHEY and SVGEGT. The CDR3 loop reads CASRKTDWYTGELFF. The CDR3 coding sequence is TGTGCCAGCAGGAAGACGGACTGGTACACCGGGGAGCTGTTTTTT.

This clonotype showed up many times. The chain employs TRBV4-1 and TRBJ2-7, with 11 bases lining up with TRBD2. This CDR3 comprises 15 residues. The trim removed 1 base at V and 5 bases at J, leaving 4 bases unmatched. Germline CDR1 is MGHRA and CDR2 is YSYEKL. This chain's CDR3 is CASSQAIAGGNEQYF. The CDR3 DNA follows: TGCGCCAGCAGCCAAGCGATAGCGGGAGGGAACGAGCAGTACTTC.

This clonotype was detected ten times or more. This chain connects TRBV15 to TRBJ2-1; D is perhaps TRBD2 (6 bases). Germline V lookup: CDR1 LNHNV, CDR2 YYDKDF (reference sequence). V lost 10 bases and J lost 0, with 13 bases in between. The CDR3 covers 14 residues. The CDR3 sequence: CAITGDTSYNEQFF. The CDR3 coding sequence is TGTGCCATCACGGGAGATACCTCCTACAATGAGCAGTTCTTC.